A selection of T cell receptor beta chains follows, all from one sample in a study of blood T cell repertoires in COVID-19. TCRdb keeps only in-frame clones here, not all; method: immunoSEQ multiplex PCR. The data hold more than 200,000 clones, with 80% to 90% observed a single time. Sequencing used peripheral blood. These receptors were collected from a woman in her forties with active or convalescent COVID-19. The CDR3 runs from the conserved cysteine through the conserved F or W. A D gene is named only where the DNA matches it firmly. Part of the rows lack a size; the others show once, few, many or a class for expanded clones.

clone_size	v_call	j_call	d_call	cdr3_nt	cdr3_aa
-	TRBV7-3	TRBJ2-7	-	TGTGCCAGCAGCTTAACGTCTGGAGCCTACGAGCAGTACTTC	CASSLTSGAYEQYF
-	TRBV6-2/TRBV6-3	TRBJ2-5	-	TGTGCCAGCAGTTACTCGGCGGTAGCGGAGACCCAGTACTTC	CASSYSAVAETQYF
-	TRBV29-1	TRBJ2-1	TRBD1	TGCAGCGTTGAAGGCCTTGTTGGGACAGTCAATGAGCAGTTCTTC	CSVEGLVGTVNEQFF
-	TRBV6-1	TRBJ1-5	TRBD1	TGTGCCAGCAGTGAAATGGGAACAGGGGGCATTGGGGGCAATCAGCCCCAGCATTTT	CASSEMGTGGIGGNQPQHF
-	TRBV30	TRBJ1-2	-	TGTGCCTGGAGTGTGCAGGGTATGTGGTACACCTTC	CAWSVQGMWYTF
few	TRBV28	TRBJ1-5	TRBD1	TGTGCCAGCAGCCGACCCCGGACAGGTGGCAATCAGCCCCAGCATTTT	CASSRPRTGGNQPQHF
-	TRBV9	TRBJ2-2	-	TGTGCCAGCAGCGCCCTCACCGGGGAGCTGTTTTTT	CASSALTGELFF
few	TRBV5-4	TRBJ2-7	TRBD1	TGTGCCAGCAGCTTGGGACAGGGTGGCTCCTACGAGCAGTACTTC	CASSLGQGGSYEQYF
-	TRBV25-1	TRBJ1-4	-	TGTGCCAGCAGTCAGGGCTTCGAAAAACTGTTTTTT	CASSQGFEKLFF
-	TRBV7-8	TRBJ2-1	-	TGTGCCAGCAGCTTAGATGAACTTGCGGGTCTTCGAGAGCAGTTCTTC	CASSLDELAGLREQFF
-	TRBV24-1	TRBJ2-2	-	TGTGCCACCAGTATCGGGTTAGTGACCGGGGAGCTGTTTTTT	CATSIGLVTGELFF
-	TRBV6-5	TRBJ1-1	-	TGTGCCAGCAGTCCCTCTAGGGGGAGAAGGACTGAAGCTTTCTTT	CASSPSRGRRTEAFF
-	TRBV2	TRBJ2-1	TRBD2	TGTGCCAGCAGTGAAGCGCTCTGGACTAGTAACAATGAGCAGTTCTTC	CASSEALWTSNNEQFF
-	TRBV4-1	TRBJ1-5	TRBD1	TGCGCCAGCAGCCACGGACAGGACAGTGATTATAGCAATCAGCCCCAGCATTTT	CASSHGQDSDYSNQPQHF
-	TRBV12-1	TRBJ1-1	-	TGTGCCAGCAGCCCGAGACAGGGAACGAACACTGAAGCTTTCTTT	CASSPRQGTNTEAFF
once	TRBV28	TRBJ2-1	TRBD1	TGTGCCAGCAGGACAGGGTCCTACAATGAGCAGTTCTTC	CASRTGSYNEQFF
-	TRBV11-2	TRBJ1-1	TRBD1	TGTGCCAGCAGCCTCTTGGGACAGGGAATCAACACTGAAGCTTTCTTT	CASSLLGQGINTEAFF
-	TRBV5-1	TRBJ2-7	TRBD2	TGCGCCAGCAGCTTGGGGTTAGCGGGTCCTTCCTACGAGCAGTACTTC	CASSLGLAGPSYEQYF
-	TRBV24-1	TRBJ2-3	TRBD2	TGTGCCACCAGTGATGTGACTAGCGGGGACGCAGATACGCAGTATTTT	CATSDVTSGDADTQYF
-	TRBV7-9	TRBJ1-2	-	TGTGCCAGCAGCTTAGGACAGGGCTACACCTTC	CASSLGQGYTF
-	TRBV6-2/TRBV6-3	TRBJ1-1	-	TGTGCCAGCAGCAGGGGTCAAACTGAAGCTTTCTTT	CASSRGQTEAFF
-	TRBV27	TRBJ2-1	TRBD1	TGTGCCAGCAGTTTAGCAGGGGGTACATACAATGAGCAGTTCTTC	CASSLAGGTYNEQFF
-	TRBV3-1/TRBV3-2	TRBJ2-2	-	TGTGCCAGCAGCCAAGGTCACGGGGAGCTGTTTTTT	CASSQGHGELFF
-	TRBV18	TRBJ1-2	-	TGTGCCAGCTCACCACCGGGGGGTCCTGTCGGCTACACCTTC	CASSPPGGPVGYTF
few	TRBV2	TRBJ1-2	TRBD1	TGTGCCAGCCATCGAACCGAGGACAGGCTCTATGGCTACACCTTC	CASHRTEDRLYGYTF
-	TRBV7-9	TRBJ1-1	TRBD1	TGTGCCAGCAGACCGGGGACAGGGAGCCCTTCGGCTTTCTTT	CASRPGTGSPSAFF
-	TRBV6-1	TRBJ2-2	-	TGTGCCAGCAGTGAAGTCTCGCGGGGGCTACTGTTTTTT	CASSEVSRGLLFF
-	TRBV29-1	TRBJ1-1	-	TGCAGCGTTGACACCGGGACAAGCCCTGAAGCTTTCTTT	CSVDTGTSPEAFF
-	TRBV11-2	TRBJ1-2	-	TGTGCCAGCAGATCGATAGCGTCGCGGGGCTCCTTTGGCTATGGCTACACCTTC	CASRSIASRGSFGYGYTF
few	TRBV7-8	TRBJ1-2	TRBD1	TGTGCCAGCAGCTCTTCCGGGACAGGGCTTCTTGGTGGCTACACCTTC	CASSSSGTGLLGGYTF
-	TRBV11-3	TRBJ2-1	TRBD1	TGTGCCAGCAGCCGGGGACAGGGGGCTTACAATGAGCAGTTCTTC	CASSRGQGAYNEQFF
few	TRBV2	TRBJ1-6	-	TGTGCCAGCAGTCCCCGGACAGTAGATAATTCACCCCTCCACTTT	CASSPRTVDNSPLHF
-	TRBV6-5	TRBJ1-5	-	TGTGCCAGCAGCCAGGGGAATCGCAATCAGCCCCAGCATTTT	CASSQGNRNQPQHF
-	TRBV9	TRBJ1-1	-	TGTGCCAGCAGCGGCGCTGGTGTAGGAGGGTCGGGCACTGAAGCTTTCTTT	CASSGAGVGGSGTEAFF
-	TRBV10-1	TRBJ2-5	TRBD2	TGCGCCAGCAGTGAGTCGCTAGCGGGAGGCCAAGAGACCCAGTACTTC	CASSESLAGGQETQYF
-	TRBV7-8	TRBJ1-3	TRBD1	TGTGCCAGCAGCTTAACGCTAGGTTGGCCAGGGGGGTCTGGAAACACCATATATTTT	CASSLTLGWPGGSGNTIYF
-	TRBV5-8	TRBJ2-7	-	TGTGCCAGCAGCTTGACTGGCTCCTACGAGCAGTACTTC	CASSLTGSYEQYF
-	TRBV7-9	TRBJ2-2	-	TGTGCCAGCAGCTTCGACGGAGGGACCGGGGAGCTGTTTTTT	CASSFDGGTGELFF
-	TRBV6-6	TRBJ1-2	-	TGTGCCAGCAGTTTGGGGGCCGGCTATGGCTACACCTTC	CASSLGAGYGYTF
few	TRBV27	TRBJ1-1	-	TGTGCCAGCAGCACGCACAGGGTGGGGAACACTGAAGCTTTCTTT	CASSTHRVGNTEAFF